This paragraph covers one T cell receptor (beta chain) sequence. Its antigen is unknown. This sample was included in a study of neurological immune-mediated disorders. Each TCR transcript was tagged with a 10-nucleotide random UMI during 5'RACE. In each sequencing run, over 180 million TCR-beta sequences were generated from 15-18 subjects. TCRdb reprocessed the 5' RACE reads via MiXCR and lists one record per CDR3 protein. Of some 16,000 distinct CDR3 sequences in the sample, roughly 15% were seen once. The CDR3 covers 16 residues. The germline CDR1 and CDR2 sequences are KGHDR and SFDVKD. Trimming removed 3 bases from V and 1 base from J; junction bases left unmatched: 3. Broader study findings: CDR3 amino acid sequences found in expanded clones were never shared across subjects, suggesting private repertoires in all groups. HTLV-1-associated myelopathy had the most TCR clonal expansion, while multiple sclerosis had the least, a level that fell below healthy controls.

This TCR came from a man aged 60 to 75 with HTLV-1-associated myelopathy (HAM/TSP). The chain has TRBV24-1 and TRBJ2-3; the match to TRBD1 covers 10 bases. Material for sequencing was PBMCs. The CDR3 DNA follows: TGTGCCACCAGTGATGCCGGGACAGGGGGCACAGATACGCAGTATTTT. It yields the protein CATSDAGTGGTDTQYF.